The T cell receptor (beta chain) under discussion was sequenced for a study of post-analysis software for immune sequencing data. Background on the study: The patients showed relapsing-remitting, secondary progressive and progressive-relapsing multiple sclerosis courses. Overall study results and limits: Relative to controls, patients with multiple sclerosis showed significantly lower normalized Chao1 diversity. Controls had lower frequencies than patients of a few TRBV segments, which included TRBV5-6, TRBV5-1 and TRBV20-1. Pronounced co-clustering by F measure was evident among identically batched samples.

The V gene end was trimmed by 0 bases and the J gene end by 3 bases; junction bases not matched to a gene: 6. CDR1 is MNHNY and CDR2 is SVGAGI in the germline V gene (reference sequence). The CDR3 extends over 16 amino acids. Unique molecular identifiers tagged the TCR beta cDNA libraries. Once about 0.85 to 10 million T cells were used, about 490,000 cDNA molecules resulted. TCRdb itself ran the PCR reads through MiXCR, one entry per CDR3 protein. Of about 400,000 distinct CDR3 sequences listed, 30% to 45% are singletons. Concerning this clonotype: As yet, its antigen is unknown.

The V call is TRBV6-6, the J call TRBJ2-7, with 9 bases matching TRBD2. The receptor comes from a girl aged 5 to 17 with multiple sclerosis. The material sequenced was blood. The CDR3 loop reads CASSYSFTSGHYEQYF. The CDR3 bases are TGTGCCAGCAGTTACTCCTTCACTAGCGGGCACTACGAGCAGTACTTC.